This entry features one TCR beta chain sequence. Its antigen remains unknown. CDR1 and CDR2 (germline): ENHRY, SYGVKD. This CDR3 is 14 amino acids long. The V end lost 7 bases, the J end lost 8 bases, and 20 bases lay between the germline ends. This record belongs to a study of Ad26.COV2.S vaccination and SARS-CoV-2 variants. The wider study: Participants got Ad26.COV2.S intramuscularly, once or twice 56 days apart.

As to treatment: some 20 received Ad26.COV2.S at low or high dose, single or two shots; about five received placebo; per-sample allocation not given. Collection of the samples took place on day 63 after the first injection of vaccine or placebo. Study findings and constraints: There was a possibility that the TCR breadth and depth analyses underestimated total T cell responses. Non-spike TCR breadth did not differ much between vaccine and placebo recipients.

Repertoires were generated with immunoSEQ multiplex PCR, while TCRdb's copy carries only in-frame clones and drops some. Of about 480,000 clones listed, around 90% were seen once; the top ten hold over 10%. The sequences come from peripheral blood, collected in a trial of Ad26.COV2.S vaccine versus placebo. The V gene is TRBV10-3, the J gene TRBJ1-2; no definite D call. The TCR comes from a person between 18 and 65 years old who received the Ad26.COV2.S COVID-19 vaccine or a placebo. In DNA, the CDR3 is TGTGCCATCATAGACGACCTCGTCCGAGGGGGCTACACCTTC. This translates into CAIIDDLVRGGYTF.